This is a list of T cell receptor beta chains from one sample in a study of cytomegalovirus exposure and HLA in healthy donors. Produced via immunoSEQ multiplex PCR; TCRdb's table is partial and in-frame only. Of about 240,000 clones detected, around 85% appear once; the ten largest clones hold 0.95% to 1.5%. Sequenced input: PBMCs. The source is a woman between 25 and 40 years old in good health and CMV-seropositive. The CDR3 runs from the conserved cysteine through the conserved F or W. The D gene is left open where the match is weak. The size field is filled for only some rows; it gives once, few, many or a size class.

V	D	size	J	DNA	CDR3
TRBV11-3	-	-	TRBJ1-1	TGTGCCAGCAGCTTAGTACTGGGCAGGGGTGACACTGAAGCTTTCTTT	CASSLVLGRGDTEAFF
TRBV2	TRBD2	few	TRBJ2-7	TGTGCCAGCAGCCTCTTTACTAGCGTTTACGAGCAGTACTTC	CASSLFTSVYEQYF
TRBV27	-	-	TRBJ1-5	TGTGCCAGCAGTTTAATCGGCAGGGAAATGGGCAATCAGCCCCAGCATTTT	CASSLIGREMGNQPQHF
TRBV18	-	-	TRBJ2-1	TGTGCCAGCTCACATCCGGAGGGAGTTTTAGATGAGCAGTTCTTC	CASSHPEGVLDEQFF
TRBV10-3	TRBD2	-	TRBJ2-7	TGTGCCATCAGTCCCCAGGGGTTAGCGGGATCCTACGAGCAGTACTTC	CAISPQGLAGSYEQYF
TRBV7-8	-	-	TRBJ1-5	TGTGCCAGCAGCGGTTCGACAGCCAATCAGCCCCAGCATTTT	CASSGSTANQPQHF
TRBV23-1	-	-	TRBJ2-2	TGCGCCAGCAGTCAACTTTCTTGTAAGGGGTTTTCCGCCGGGGAGCTGTTTTTT	CASSQLSCKGFSAGELFF
TRBV9	-	-	TRBJ1-1	TGTGCCAGCAGCGTAAACTTAGCCCTGAACACTGAAGCTTTCTTT	CASSVNLALNTEAFF
TRBV10-1	-	-	TRBJ2-7	TGCGCCAGCAGTGATTCTGCGACAGACACCTACGAGCAGTACTTC	CASSDSATDTYEQYF
TRBV19	-	once	TRBJ1-4	TGTGCCAGTAGTTTGACAGCTAATGAAAAACTGTTTTTT	CASSLTANEKLFF
TRBV4-1	-	few	TRBJ1-2	TGCGCCAGCAGCCAAGGCCTCAGCGCTAACTATGGCTACACCTTC	CASSQGLSANYGYTF
TRBV29-1	-	-	TRBJ2-4	TGCAGCGTTGAGTTGGCAGCCAAAAACATTCAGTACTTC	CSVELAAKNIQYF
TRBV28	TRBD1	-	TRBJ2-5	TGTGCCAGCAGTTCCCCAGGGACAGGGAAAGAGACCCAGTACTTC	CASSSPGTGKETQYF
TRBV30	TRBD1	few	TRBJ2-3	TGTGCCTGGAGTCGGGGACAGGCCACAGATACGCAGTATTTT	CAWSRGQATDTQYF
TRBV5-4	TRBD2	-	TRBJ2-7	TGTGCCAGCAGCCTGAGCGGGGCGTCCTACGAGCAGTACTTC	CASSLSGASYEQYF
TRBV7-8	-	-	TRBJ1-5	TGTGCCAGCAGCTTAGTACCGACAGGATTTAATAGCAATCAGCCCCAGCATTTT	CASSLVPTGFNSNQPQHF
TRBV4-1	-	-	TRBJ1-1	TGCGCCAGCAGCCAGGAGGGCCTGGGGACTGAAGCTTTCTTT	CASSQEGLGTEAFF
TRBV5-1	TRBD2	-	TRBJ2-1	TGCGCCAGCAGCCTGGGACTAGCGGGTTACAATGAGCAGTTCTTC	CASSLGLAGYNEQFF
TRBV4-1	TRBD2	-	TRBJ2-3	TGCGCCAGCAGCCAAGTTGGAGCGGGAGGTATATCCGATACGCAGTATTTT	CASSQVGAGGISDTQYF
TRBV12-5	TRBD1	few	TRBJ1-5	TGTGCTAGTGGTTGGGACAGGGGCCAGCCCCAGCATTTT	CASGWDRGQPQHF
TRBV30	-	-	TRBJ2-5	TGTGCCTGGAGTGTGAGGGAGGAGACCCAGTACTTC	CAWSVREETQYF
TRBV7-3	TRBD2	-	TRBJ2-1	TGTGCCAGCAGCTTAGGGACTAGCGGTTACAATGAGCAGTTCTTC	CASSLGTSGYNEQFF